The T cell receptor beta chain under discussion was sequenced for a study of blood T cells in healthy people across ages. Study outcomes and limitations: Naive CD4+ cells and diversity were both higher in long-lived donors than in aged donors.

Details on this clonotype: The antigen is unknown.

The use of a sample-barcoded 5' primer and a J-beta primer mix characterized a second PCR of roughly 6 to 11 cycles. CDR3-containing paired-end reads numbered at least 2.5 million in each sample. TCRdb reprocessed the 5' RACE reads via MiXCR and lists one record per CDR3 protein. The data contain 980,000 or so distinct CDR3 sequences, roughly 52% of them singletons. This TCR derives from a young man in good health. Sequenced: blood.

Here the CDR3 reads CAITGASTDTQYF. The CDR3, as DNA: TGTGCCATCACAGGGGCTAGCACAGATACGCAGTATTTT. The chain links TRBV10-3 to TRBJ2-3; possible D gene TRBD1, 6 bases. Trimming removed 7 bases from V and 0 bases from J, with 8 bases in between. The CDR3 spans 13 residues. The germline V gene has CDR1 ENHRY and CDR2 SYGVKD.